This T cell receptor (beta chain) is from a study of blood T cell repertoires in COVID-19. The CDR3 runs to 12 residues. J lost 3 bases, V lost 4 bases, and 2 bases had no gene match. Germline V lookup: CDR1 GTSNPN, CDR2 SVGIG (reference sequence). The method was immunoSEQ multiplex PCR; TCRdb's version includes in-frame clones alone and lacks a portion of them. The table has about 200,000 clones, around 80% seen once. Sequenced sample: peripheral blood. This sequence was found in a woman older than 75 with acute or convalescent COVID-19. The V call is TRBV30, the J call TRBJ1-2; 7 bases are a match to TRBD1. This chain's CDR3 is CAWTDRDYGYTF. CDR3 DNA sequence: TGTGCCTGGACTGACAGGGACTATGGCTACACCTTC. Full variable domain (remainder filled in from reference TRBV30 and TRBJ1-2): SQTIHQWPATLVQPVGSPLSLECTVEGTSNPNLYWYRQAAGRGLQLLFYSVGIGQISSEVPQNLSASRPQDRQFILSSKKLLLSDSGFYLCAWTDRDYGYTFGSGTRLTVV.